Listed here are 19 T cell receptor beta chains from one sample, sequenced in a study of blood T cell repertoires in COVID-19. Repertoires were generated with immunoSEQ multiplex PCR, while TCRdb's copy carries only in-frame clones and drops some. This sample has 110,000 or so clones, with 80% to 90% found just once. Material: peripheral blood. These receptors were taken from a human donor with acute or convalescent COVID-19. The donor label of this sample is uncertain.

The V gene is TRBV7-9, the J gene TRBJ1-2, with D possibly being TRBD1 (6 bases). V shed 1 base and J shed 6 bases, with 15 bases lying between them. This CDR3 has 15 amino acids. CDR1 and CDR2 (germline): SEHNR, FQNEAQ (reference sequence). The CDR3 DNA sequence: TGTGCCAGCAGCTTAGTTGCCCAACCAGGGGATGGCTACACCTTC. Its translation is CASSLVAQPGDGYTF.

This clone was seen once. This chain joins TRBV3-1 (or the pseudogene TRBV3-2) and TRBJ2-1, with a possible D match to TRBD2 (5 bases). Looked up from germline, CDR1 is LGHDT and CDR2 is YNNKEL (reference sequence). The V gene lost 3 bases and the J gene lost 12 bases, with 18 bases spanning the gap. The CDR3 covers 14 residues. The DNA of the CDR3 is TGTGCCAGCAGCCAGTTACGCCGCAGCCGGGGGCAGTTCTTC. Its translation: CASSQLRRSRGQFF.

This clone was picked up a small number of times. The chain has TRBV7-2 and TRBJ1-6; D is ambiguous. CDR1 and CDR2 from the germline V gene are SGHTA and FQGNSA. V was pared by 3 bases and J by 7 bases, with 10 bases between. This CDR3 contains 14 residues. As DNA, the CDR3 is TGTGCCAGCAGCTTTAAGGGCGGGAATTCACCCCTCCACTTT. Translating it yields CASSFKGGNSPLHF.

The rearrangement links TRBV6-5 to TRBJ1-6, with a possible D match to TRBD1 (6 bases). In germline, CDR1 is MNHEY, CDR2 SVGAGI. V lost 2 bases and J lost 5, with 10 bases in between. CDR3 size: 15 residues. The CDR3 here is CASSYEGVHNSPLHF. The CDR3 DNA reads TGTGCCAGCAGTTACGAGGGGGTCCATAATTCACCCCTCCACTTT.

The chain recombines TRBV6-2 or TRBV6-3 with TRBJ1-6; D remains ambiguous. Germline V gene data show CDR1 as MNHEY and CDR2 as SVGEGT. The V and J ends lost 0 bases and 0 bases respectively, with 6 bases between them. This CDR3 comprises 16 residues. The CDR3 nucleotides read TGTGCCAGCAGTTACTCGGCCAGCTCCTATAATTCACCCCTCCACTTT. It translates to CASSYSASSYNSPLHF.

The J gene is TRBJ1-2, the V gene TRBV5-1; 7 nucleotides agree with TRBD1. The V and J ends lost 0 bases and 4 bases, in that order; junction bases with no gene match: 6. The CDR3 is 15 residues long. Germline assignment: CDR1 SGHRS and CDR2 YFSETQ. The chain's CDR3 is CASSLGPQGFYGYTF. The CDR3 coding sequence is TGCGCCAGCAGCTTGGGGCCACAGGGGTTCTATGGCTACACCTTC.

The V and J genes are TRBV27 and TRBJ2-2; the match to TRBD1 covers 12 bases. Trimming removed 6 bases from V and 4 bases from J; junction bases left unmatched: 6. The CDR3 covers 16 residues. Germline values: CDR1 MNHEY, CDR2 SMNVEV (reference sequence). The CDR3 protein is CASRDPGQGATGELFF. CDR3 bases: TGTGCCAGCAGAGACCCGGGACAGGGGGCCACCGGGGAGCTGTTTTTT.

The chain combines TRBV4-2 with TRBJ2-2; the match to TRBD2 covers 9 bases. The CDR3 sequence is 19 residues long. Germline V gene data show CDR1 as LGHNA and CDR2 as YNFKEQ. V was pared by 3 bases and J by 0 bases, with 11 bases of the junction left unmatched. CDR3 bases: TGTGCCAGCAGCCACCGACAAGCGGGGGGCCCTTCGAACACCGGGGAGCTGTTTTTT. Its translation: CASSHRQAGGPSNTGELFF.

The chain carries TRBV27 and TRBJ2-1, with TRBD2 matching over 12 bases. The CDR3 contains 16 residues. J gave up 0 bases and V 5 bases, and 2 bases lay outside the gene matches. Germline CDR1 reads MNHEY; CDR2 reads SMNVEV (reference sequence). Here the CDR3 reads CASSTGLAGSYNEQFF. Here the CDR3 DNA reads TGTGCCAGCAGTACGGGACTAGCGGGCTCCTACAATGAGCAGTTCTTC.

The chain links TRBV6-5 to TRBJ2-5; a weak D match, TRBD1 (6 bases). Looked up from germline, CDR1 is MNHEY and CDR2 is SVGAGI. The CDR3 totals 13 residues. The V and J ends lost 6 bases and 3 bases respectively, with 11 bases between them. This CDR3 is CASRSRDKETQYF. As DNA, the CDR3 is TGTGCCAGCAGGAGCCGGGACAAAGAGACCCAGTACTTC.

The chain recombines TRBV6-5 with TRBJ1-6; no clear D. Germline assignment: CDR1 MNHEY and CDR2 SVGAGI. CDR3 size: 15 residues. The V end lost 2 bases, the J end lost 10 bases, and 15 bases lay between the germline ends. The CDR3 nucleotides are TGTGCCAGCAGTTACCTCGCAAGAAGAGGATCACCCCTCCACTTT. Protein sequence: CASSYLARRGSPLHF.

V gene TRBV9 combines with J gene TRBJ2-5, with D maybe TRBD1 (5 bases). There are 12 residues in the CDR3. V dropped 1 base and J dropped 5 bases, with 6 bases sitting between them. CDR1 and CDR2 from the germline V gene are SGDLS and YYNGEE. The CDR3: CASSVRGETQYF. The CDR3 nucleotides read TGTGCCAGCAGCGTAAGGGGTGAGACCCAGTACTTC.

This sequence joins TRBV7-9 and TRBJ2-1; D may be TRBD2 (7 bases). CDR1 is SEHNR, CDR2 FQNEAQ, per germline (reference sequence). The V and J ends lost 5 bases and 5 bases respectively, with 16 bases between them. The CDR3 covers 15 residues. CDR3 amino acids: CASSLRGGPNNEQFF. The CDR3 DNA follows: TGTGCCAGCAGCCTAAGGGGGGGACCCAACAATGAGCAGTTCTTC.

The CDR3, as DNA: TGTGCCAGCAAGGGACTAGCGGGAGGGTCCTCCTACAATGAGCAGTTCTTC. Translation: CASKGLAGGSSYNEQFF. This rearrangement joins TRBV28 to TRBJ2-1; TRBD2 matches at 16 bases. Germline values: CDR1 MDHEN, CDR2 SYDVKM. With 7 bases clipped from V and 0 bases from J, the junction kept 3 bases outside the gene matches. The CDR3 contains 17 residues.

The chain's CDR3 is CASSQVYSATNEKLFF. In nucleotides, the CDR3 is TGCGCCAGCAGCCAAGTATATAGTGCAACTAATGAAAAACTGTTTTTT. The chain links TRBV4-1 to TRBJ1-4; D is undetermined. The CDR3 loop spans 16 amino acids. Looked up from germline, CDR1 is MGHRA and CDR2 is YSYEKL. Trimming left V 1 base short and J 0 bases short, with 9 bases between.

The V and J genes are TRBV5-5 and TRBJ2-5; 10 bases line up with TRBD2. Trimming took 0 bases from V and 1 from J; bases not matched to a gene: 6. The CDR3 has 17 amino acids. Per germline, CDR1 SGHKS and CDR2 YYEKEE (reference sequence). CDR3 bases: TGTGCCAGCAGCTTGGGGGTAGCGGGGGGCCCCCAAGAGACCCAGTACTTC. Its protein is CASSLGVAGGPQETQYF. Supplemented by reference TRBV5-5 and TRBJ2-5, the full variable domain reads DAGVTQSPTHLIKTRGQQVTLRCSPISGHKSVSWYQQVLGQGPQFIFQYYEKEERGRGNFPDRFSARQFPNYSSELNVNALLLGDSALYLCASSLGVAGGPQETQYFGPGTRLLVL.

This rearrangement joins TRBV30 to TRBJ1-3; 9 bases map to TRBD1. V lost 5 bases to trimming and J lost 3 bases; unmatched junction nucleotides: 8. Per germline, CDR1 GTSNPN and CDR2 SVGIG (reference sequence). There are 15 residues in the CDR3. CDR3 DNA sequence: TGTGCCTGGGACAGGGGGTCAGGAGGTGGAAACACCATATATTTT. As protein: CAWDRGSGGGNTIYF. The variable domain in full, completed from reference TRBV30 and TRBJ1-3, reads SQTIHQWPATLVQPVGSPLSLECTVEGTSNPNLYWYRQAAGRGLQLLFYSVGIGQISSEVPQNLSASRPQDRQFILSSKKLLLSDSGFYLCAWDRGSGGGNTIYFGEGSWLTVV.

The chain employs TRBV19 and TRBJ2-7; 11 bases align to TRBD1. The germline V gene encodes CDR1 LNHDA and CDR2 SQIVND (reference sequence). This CDR3 comprises 15 residues. V dropped 7 bases and J dropped 3; count of bases not matched to a gene: 8. DNA for the CDR3: TGTGCCAGTACCCCCCGGACAGGGGGCAGCTACGAGCAGTACTTC. Amino acid sequence: CASTPRTGGSYEQYF.

V gene TRBV5-4 combines with J gene TRBJ1-2; TRBD1 matches 9 bases. The V gene's germline CDR1 is SGHNT and CDR2 YYREEE (reference sequence). The CDR3 has 14 residues. V lost 2 bases and J lost 7; bases outside the gene matches: 6. CDR3 residues: CASSFKQGASGYTF. The CDR3 DNA follows: TGTGCCAGCAGCTTCAAACAGGGGGCGAGTGGCTACACCTTC.